A single T cell receptor (beta chain) is shown here with its context. Measured with immunoSEQ multiplex PCR; TCRdb has only the in-frame clones, and not every one. The table lists some 86,000 clones, about 90% of them singletons, with about 7.1% in the top ten. This entry comes from a study of T cell responses to AZD1222 COVID-19 vaccine. CDR3 length equals 14 residues. V was pared by 5 bases and J by 7 bases, with 18 bases between. Germline V gene sequence: CDR1 MNHEY, CDR2 SVGAGI. This receptor was taken from an adult who received the AZD1222 COVID-19 vaccine. The chain is built from TRBV6-5 and TRBJ2-7, with D possibly TRBD2 on 5 matching bases. The specimen comprised peripheral blood, sampled 28 days after the second AZD1222 dose. The CDR3 bases are TGTGCCAGCAGTAGGACTGGCGCCGTGAGGGAGCAGTACTTC. Residues: CASSRTGAVREQYF.